Listed here are 20 T cell receptor beta chains from one sample, sequenced in a study of T cell changes during pregnancy in multiple sclerosis. The method was immunoSEQ multiplex PCR; TCRdb's version includes in-frame clones alone and lacks a portion of them. Counted here are about 70,000 clones, around 94% occurring once; the ten biggest clones make up less than 0.6%. The source was peripheral blood, collected in the third trimester of pregnancy. Receptors were obtained from a female donor with multiple sclerosis, enrolled in a pregnancy study.

The J gene is TRBJ2-7, the V gene TRBV4-3, with a tentative D call TRBD2 (6 bases). The germline CDR1 and CDR2 sequences are LGHNA and YSLEER. V lost 0 bases and J 4 bases, leaving 13 bases between the germline ends. The CDR3 sequence is 15 residues long. CDR3 sequence: CASSQEPGGSYEQYF. CDR3 coding DNA: TGCGCCAGCAGCCAAGAGCCCGGGGGATCTTACGAGCAGTACTTC.

This chain joins TRBV5-4 and TRBJ1-2, with D possibly TRBD1 on 6 matching bases. Trimming shortened V by 6 bases and J by 2 bases, and 8 bases separated the two germline ends. CDR3 length equals 12 residues. Germline-derived CDR1 and CDR2 are SGHNT and YYREEE (reference sequence). The CDR3 region is CASKGTNYGYTF. CDR3 nucleotide sequence: TGTGCCAGCAAAGGGACAAACTATGGCTACACCTTC.

This rearrangement joins TRBV5-5 to TRBJ2-7; TRBD2 agrees at 8 bases. The germline V gene encodes CDR1 SGHKS and CDR2 YYEKEE (reference sequence). This CDR3 contains 14 residues. Trimming cost V 3 bases and J 3 bases; bases outside gene matches: 5. CDR3 sequence reads: CASSWVAGNYEQYF. The CDR3 nucleotides read TGTGCCAGCAGCTGGGTAGCGGGGAACTACGAGCAGTACTTC. The full variable domain, completed using reference TRBV5-5 and TRBJ2-7, is DAGVTQSPTHLIKTRGQQVTLRCSPISGHKSVSWYQQVLGQGPQFIFQYYEKEERGRGNFPDRFSARQFPNYSSELNVNALLLGDSALYLCASSWVAGNYEQYFGPGTRLTVT.

This chain joins TRBV10-3 and TRBJ2-3, with D tentatively TRBD1 (5 bases). CDR3 length: 12 residues. Looked up from germline, CDR1 is ENHRY and CDR2 is SYGVKD. V lost 5 bases, J lost 3 bases, and 6 bases lay in between. In DNA, the CDR3 is TGTGCCATCAGTCAGGGAACAGATACGCAGTATTTT. It codes for CAISQGTDTQYF.

The chain recombines TRBV19 with TRBJ1-5; 8 bases agree with TRBD1. Trimming took 3 bases from V and 3 from J; bases not matched to a gene: 1. The germline V gene encodes CDR1 LNHDA and CDR2 SQIVND (reference sequence). This CDR3 spans 14 amino acids. The CDR3 here is CASSIQGANQPQHF. CDR3 nucleotide sequence: TGTGCCAGTAGTATTCAGGGGGCCAATCAGCCCCAGCATTTT. Drawing the rest from reference TRBV19 and TRBJ1-5, the complete variable domain is DGGITQSPKYLFRKEGQNVTLSCEQNLNHDAMYWYRQDPGQGLRLIYYSQIVNDFQKGDIAEGYSVSREKKESFPLTVTSAQKNPTAFYLCASSIQGANQPQHFGDGTRLSIL.

The V and J genes are TRBV7-9 and TRBJ2-2, with D possibly being TRBD2 (5 bases). CDR3 length: 15 amino acids. Germline V gene data show CDR1 as SEHNR and CDR2 as FQNEAQ (reference sequence). The V end was cut by 3 bases, the J end by 0 bases, with 8 bases between. CDR3 in amino acids: CASSFPGANTGELFF. As DNA, the CDR3 is TGTGCCAGCAGCTTCCCCGGGGCGAACACCGGGGAGCTGTTTTTT. The entire variable domain, with the rest obtained from reference TRBV7-9 and TRBJ2-2, is as follows: DTGVSQNPRHKITKRGQNVTFRCDPISEHNRLYWYRQTLGQGPEFLTYFQNEAQLEKSRLLSDRFSAERPKGSFSTLEIQRTEQGDSAMYLCASSFPGANTGELFFGEGSRLTVL.

The rearrangement joins TRBV7-2 to TRBJ2-7; TRBD2 is a possible D gene (6 bases). The V gene's germline CDR1 is SGHTA and CDR2 FQGNSA. There are 15 residues in the CDR3. Trimming shortened V by 2 bases and J by 0 bases, and 11 bases separated the two germline ends. The CDR3 sequence: CASSLNPGSSYEQYF. DNA for the CDR3: TGTGCCAGCAGCTTAAACCCCGGGAGCTCCTACGAGCAGTACTTC.

The chain employs TRBV4-2 and TRBJ1-2; a possible D gene is TRBD1 (6 bases). Germline values: CDR1 LGHNA, CDR2 YNFKEQ. The CDR3 is 16 amino acids. Trimming took 0 bases from V and 4 from J, leaving 15 bases between them. CDR3 amino acids: CASSQDDLQGGYGYTF. As DNA, the CDR3 is TGTGCCAGCAGCCAAGATGATCTACAGGGTGGCTATGGCTACACCTTC.

The CDR3, as DNA: TGTGCCAGCAGCCCCCGGGAGGGGGCGAACACCGGGGAGCTGTTTTTT. This codes for CASSPREGANTGELFF. The chain has TRBV5-8 and TRBJ2-2, with 8 nucleotides matching TRBD2. Per germline, CDR1 SGHTS and CDR2 YDEGEE. The CDR3 consists of 16 residues. The V gene end was trimmed by 4 bases and the J gene end by 0 bases; junction bases not matched to a gene: 5.

The rearrangement joins TRBV15 to TRBJ2-3, with D tentatively TRBD1 (5 bases). The CDR3 runs 15 residues. V lost 1 base and J lost 2, with 10 bases in between. CDR1 is LNHNV and CDR2 is YYDKDF in the germline V gene (reference sequence). This chain's CDR3 is CATSRVGETTDTQYF. The CDR3 bases are TGTGCCACCAGCAGAGTAGGGGAAACCACAGATACGCAGTATTTT.

A single count supports this clone. This rearrangement joins TRBV5-1 to TRBJ1-2; 7 bases fit TRBD1. Trimming at V came to 5 bases and at J to 13 bases, leaving 17 bases not matched to a gene. The CDR3 is 14 residues long. Germline lookup yields CDR1 SGHRS and CDR2 YFSETQ. CDR3 sequence: CASRTSLEGALPTF. The CDR3 coding sequence is TGCGCCAGCAGGACCTCATTGGAGGGGGCGCTACCCACCTTC.

The chain recombines TRBV2 with TRBJ1-1, with D hard to call. CDR1 and CDR2 (germline): SNHLY, FYNNEI. V lost 2 bases, J lost 0 bases, and 7 bases lay in between. The CDR3 is 14 residues long. CDR3 coding DNA: TGTGCCAGCAGTGAATTTTCGGTGAACACTGAAGCTTTCTTT. Its protein product is CASSEFSVNTEAFF.

This rearrangement joins TRBV4-1 to TRBJ2-3, with 15 bases lining up with TRBD2. V lost 3 bases and J lost 5; bases outside the gene matches: 6. CDR1 MGHRA and CDR2 YSYEKL come from the germline V gene. The CDR3 sequence is 17 residues long. CDR3 in amino acids: CASSQGLAGGLGDTQYF. In nucleotides, the CDR3 is TGCGCCAGCAGCCAGGGACTAGCGGGGGGCCTGGGAGATACGCAGTATTTT.

The chain carries TRBV7-6 and TRBJ1-6, with a tentative D call TRBD1 (6 bases). The CDR3 runs 16 residues. Trimming cost V 5 bases and J 6 bases, with 17 bases left between them. CDR1 SGHVS and CDR2 FNYEAQ come from the germline V gene. CDR3 region: CASSPSQDRRNSPLHF. The CDR3 coding sequence is TGTGCCAGCAGCCCCTCGCAGGACAGACGTAATTCACCCCTCCACTTT.

The chain combines TRBV5-6 with TRBJ1-4; 8 nucleotides agree with TRBD1. The V gene's germline CDR1 is SGHDT and CDR2 YYEEEE. The V and J ends lost 4 bases and 6 bases, in that order; junction bases with no gene match: 5. The CDR3 length is 14 residues. CDR3 coding DNA: TGTGCCAGCAGCCGGTTGACAGGGGATGAAAAACTGTTTTTT. It translates to CASSRLTGDEKLFF.

The chain employs TRBV7-2 and TRBJ2-3; 9 bases are a match to TRBD2. This CDR3 comprises 15 residues. The germline V gene has CDR1 SGHTA and CDR2 FQGNSA. J gave up 3 bases and V 5 bases, and 6 bases lay outside the gene matches. Here the CDR3 reads CASSASGGRTDTQYF. The CDR3 DNA sequence: TGTGCCAGCAGCGCGAGCGGGGGGCGTACAGATACGCAGTATTTT.

CDR3 in amino acids: CASSYSGRDSNSPLHF. In DNA form, the CDR3 reads TGTGCCAGCAGTTACTCGGGAAGGGACAGCAATTCACCCCTCCACTTT. V is TRBV6-5 and J is TRBJ1-6; TRBD1 matches 7 bases. V trimming: 0 bases; J trimming: 7 bases; junction bases outside the gene matches: 6. The CDR3 runs to 16 residues. Germline CDR1 MNHEY, CDR2 SVGAGI.

This clone has just a few counts. V usage is TRBV7-2 and J usage is TRBJ1-5; TRBD1 might be the D (6 bases). The germline CDR1 and CDR2 sequences are SGHTA and FQGNSA. V dropped 5 bases and J dropped 1 base, with 9 bases sitting between them. There are 14 residues in the CDR3. The CDR3 is CASSLQGSNQPQHF. CDR3 DNA: TGTGCCAGCAGCCTACAGGGAAGCAATCAGCCCCAGCATTTT. Complete variable domain (other parts from reference TRBV7-2 and TRBJ1-5): GAGVSQSPSNKVTEKGKDVELRCDPISGHTALYWYRQSLGQGLEFLIYFQGNSAPDKSGLPSDRFSAERTGGSVSTLTIQRTQQEDSAVYLCASSLQGSNQPQHFGDGTRLSIL.

This sequence joins TRBV7-2 and TRBJ1-1; possibly TRBD1 for D (5 bases). Trimming shortened V by 5 bases and J by 8 bases, and 18 bases separated the two germline ends. Germline V gene lookup returns CDR1 SGHTA and CDR2 FQGNSA. CDR3 length equals 14 residues. The CDR3 sequence is CASSLTGSGREAFF. The CDR3 DNA sequence: TGTGCCAGCAGCCTAACAGGCTCGGGGAGGGAAGCTTTCTTT.

This clone has just one count. One end of the junction varies from germline; a read error may be responsible. The gene calls are TRBV15 and TRBJ1-2; TRBD1 agrees at 7 bases. The CDR3 is 16 residues long. Germline values: CDR1 LNHNV, CDR2 YYDKDF (reference sequence). The CDR3 DNA follows: TGTGCCACCAGCCGAGAAAAGTGGGACAGAGTCTATGGCTACACCTTC. Its protein is CATSREKWDRVYGYTF. Full variable domain (rest looked up from reference TRBV15 and TRBJ1-2): DAMVIQNPRYQVTQFGKPVTLSCSQTLNHNVMYWYQQKSSQAPKLLFHYYDKDFNNEADTPDNFQSRRPNTSFCFLDIRSPGLGDTAMYLCATSREKWDRVYGYTFGSGTRLTVV.